Reported below is one TCR beta chain. Its antigen is not identified. This sample was taken from a study of monozygotic twins with inflammatory bowel disease. Donors gave 2.5 ml of blood apiece. General study points: What may have added variability to patient repertoires is that immunosuppressive treatments differed. For IBD, no single strong associated signal or clonotype was supported.

Used for each TCR library was approximately 3.5 ug of total RNA. TCRdb re-analyzed the 5' RACE reads; it lists each CDR3 protein once, without DNA. The repertoire table contains over 200,000 distinct CDR3 sequences. Sequencing was carried out using blood. The source is a human donor with ulcerative colitis or Crohn's disease, or a healthy co-twin of an affected twin (not recorded which).

The CDR3 reads CASSIRQGGAGELFF. V gene TRBV7-2 combines with J gene TRBJ2-2; TCRdb lists TRBD1, though no DNA is available to test this call. The CDR3 sequence is 15 residues long. Germline values: CDR1 SGHTA, CDR2 FQGNSA. The complete variable domain, with remaining parts taken from reference TRBV7-2 and TRBJ2-2, reads GAGVSQSPSNKVTEKGKDVELRCDPISGHTALYWYRQSLGQGLEFLIYFQGNSAPDKSGLPSDRFSAERTGGSVSTLTIQRTQQEDSAVYLCASSIRQGGAGELFFGEGSRLTVL.